The next 32 T cell receptor beta chains were all read from a single sample in a study of T cells after yellow fever vaccination. TCRdb processed the 5' RACE reads anew with MiXCR; each CDR3 protein has one entry. The profile shows more than 300,000 distinct CDR3 sequences, around 4.4% of them singletons. The material was PBMCs, obtained 15 days after the yellow fever booster vaccination. Every receptor here comes from a man aged 18 to 29 who received the YFV17D yellow fever vaccine.

Of note for this clonotype: One base away lies a much larger clone, so this may be a sequencing read error. The chain has TRBV7-2 and TRBJ1-6; the match to TRBD1 covers 10 bases. The germline CDR1 and CDR2 sequences are SGHTA and FQGNSA. Trimming cost V 5 bases and J 9 bases; bases outside gene matches: 10. The CDR3 loop spans 16 amino acids. CDR3 sequence: CASSAGTGALISPLHF. The CDR3 nucleotides read TGTGCCAGCAGCGCCGGGACAGGGGCCCTGATTTCACCCCTCCACTTT.

This clonotype was counted a few times. The chain recombines TRBV18 with TRBJ2-1, with 7 nucleotides matching TRBD2. The CDR3 runs to 15 residues. Trimming cost V 3 bases and J 6 bases; bases outside gene matches: 8. CDR1 is KGHSH and CDR2 is LQKENI in the germline V gene. In nucleotides, the CDR3 is TGTGCCAGCTCACCGCCGGGACTATTTTCCAATGAGCAGTTCTTC. It yields the protein CASSPPGLFSNEQFF. Together with reference TRBV18 and TRBJ2-1, the CDR3 gives the full variable domain: NAGVMQNPRHLVRRRGQEARLRCSPMKGHSHVYWYRQLPEEGLKFMVYLQKENIIDESGMPKERFSAEFPKEGPSILRIQQVVRGDSAAYFCASSPPGLFSNEQFFGPGTRLTVL.

This clonotype turned up a few times. The chain recombines TRBV10-3 with TRBJ1-5; weak D call: TRBD1 (5 bases). CDR3 length equals 13 residues. V lost 4 bases and J 11 bases, leaving 15 bases between the germline ends. The germline gives CDR1 ENHRY, CDR2 SYGVKD. The CDR3 loop is CAISVDGGRAQHF. DNA for the CDR3: TGTGCCATCAGTGTCGATGGGGGTAGAGCCCAGCATTTT.

Many counts were recorded for this clonotype. The CDR3 sequence: CSARGGGTEAFF. The CDR3 bases are TGCAGTGCGAGGGGTGGCGGCACTGAAGCTTTCTTT. The rearrangement uses TRBV20-1 and TRBJ1-1; D may be TRBD1 (5 bases). This CDR3 is built from 12 residues. V lost 6 bases and J 4 bases, leaving 12 bases between the germline ends. The germline V gene has CDR1 DFQATT and CDR2 SNEGSKA (reference sequence).

This clonotype was recorded many times. The gene calls are TRBV20-1 and TRBJ2-2, with D perhaps matching TRBD1 (6 bases). From germline, CDR1 is DFQATT and CDR2 SNEGSKA (reference sequence). Deletions cut 1 base from V and 4 bases from J, with 13 bases between. There are 15 residues in the CDR3. The CDR3 protein is CSARARQGSTGELFF. CDR3 DNA sequence: TGCAGTGCTAGAGCTCGGCAGGGGTCCACCGGGGAGCTGTTTTTT.

J is TRBJ1-5 and V is TRBV5-1; D unclear. In germline, CDR1 is SGHRS, CDR2 YFSETQ. The CDR3 is 13 residues long. V was shortened by 0 bases and J by 7 bases, with 8 bases between the two germline ends. The CDR3 bases are TGCGCCAGCAGCTTGGGAGGGAAGCAGCCCCAGCATTTT. Its protein product is CASSLGGKQPQHF.

This clonotype has just a few counts. The rearrangement uses TRBV6-4 and TRBJ1-1; D not resolved. Between the trimmed V and J ends, which lost 1 base and 5 bases, there was a span of 8 bases. The CDR3 runs to 13 residues. CDR1 and CDR2 from the germline V gene are MRHNA and SNTAGT. The DNA for the CDR3 is TGTGCCAGCAGTGACTGGGAAGGGACTGAAGCTTTCTTT. Its translation is CASSDWEGTEAFF.

In this sample, this clonotype turned up many times. The chain uses TRBV6-6 and TRBJ2-3; a weak D match, TRBD2 (5 bases). The CDR3 totals 14 residues. Trimming cost V 0 bases and J 6 bases, with 10 bases left between them. Germline-derived CDR1 and CDR2 are MNHNY and SVGAGI (reference sequence). This CDR3 is CASSYSRVYDTQYF. Here the CDR3 DNA reads TGTGCCAGCAGTTACTCGAGGGTCTACGATACGCAGTATTTT.

This clonotype was counted many times. V usage is TRBV11-2 and J usage is TRBJ1-3; D is unresolved. Trimming shortened V by 2 bases and J by 8 bases, and 7 bases separated the two germline ends. Germline CDR1 and CDR2: SGHAT and FQNNGV. This CDR3 spans 12 amino acids. The CDR3 spells CASSLYSDTIYF. The CDR3 DNA reads TGTGCCAGCAGCTTATACTCGGACACCATATATTTT.

This clonotype was seen a few times. This chain joins TRBV20-1 and TRBJ2-1, with 14 bases matching TRBD2. CDR3 size: 18 residues. J gave up 4 bases and V 6 bases, and 14 bases lay outside the gene matches. The germline CDR1 and CDR2 sequences are DFQATT and SNEGSKA (reference sequence). Here the CDR3 reads CSARTSGGTPRLYNEQFF. For the CDR3, the DNA is TGCAGTGCGAGGACTAGCGGGGGGACACCTAGACTTTACAATGAGCAGTTCTTC.

This clonotype has only a few counts. The V call is TRBV9, the J call TRBJ2-5; the D gene could be TRBD1 or TRBD2 (6 bases each). This CDR3 is built from 14 residues. V was clipped by 0 bases and J by 5 bases, with 11 bases between them. Germline V lookup: CDR1 SGDLS, CDR2 YYNGEE. The CDR3 DNA reads as TGTGCCAGCAGCGTAGAGGGGGGCCGGGAGACCCAGTACTTC. Translated: CASSVEGGRETQYF. The full variable domain, rest sourced from reference TRBV9 and TRBJ2-5, is DSGVTQTPKHLITATGQRVTLRCSPRSGDLSVYWYQQSLDQGLQFLIQYYNGEERAKGNILERFSAQQFPDLHSELNLSSLELGDSALYFCASSVEGGRETQYFGPGTRLLVL.

This clonotype has at least ten counts. The rearrangement joins TRBV2 to TRBJ2-7, with D perhaps given as TRBD1 or TRBD2 (6 bases each). V lost 8 bases and J lost 0, with 11 bases in between. CDR1 and CDR2 from the germline V gene are SNHLY and FYNNEI. The CDR3 loop spans 13 amino acids. Here the CDR3 DNA reads TGTGCCAGCGGCGGGACATTCTCCTACGAGCAGTACTTC. It encodes CASGGTFSYEQYF.

The rearrangement joins TRBV4-3 to TRBJ1-2, with D possibly TRBD1 on 5 matching bases. The CDR3 runs 15 residues. The germline V and J ends were trimmed by 1 base and 3 bases, with 12 bases remaining between them. CDR1 is LGHNA, CDR2 YSLEER, per germline. CDR3 sequence reads: CASSQVGGDYYGYTF. Here the CDR3 DNA reads TGCGCCAGCAGCCAAGTTGGCGGGGACTACTATGGCTACACCTTC.

Details on this clonotype: A read error may produce the germline difference seen at one junction end. The rearrangement links TRBV5-1 to TRBJ2-5; D gene uncertain. Per the germline V gene, CDR1 is SGHRS and CDR2 is YFSETQ. This CDR3 comprises 13 residues. In nucleotides, the CDR3 is TGCGACAGCCTAGGAAGGTACCAAGAGACCCAGTACTTC. Translating gives CDSLGRYQETQYF. The whole variable domain, remainder taken from reference TRBV5-1 and TRBJ2-5, is KAGVTQTPRYLIKTRGQQVTLSCSPISGHRSVSWYQQTPGQGLQFLFEYFSETQRNKGNFPGRFSGRQFSNSRSEMNVSTLELGDSALYLCDSLGRYQETQYFGPGTRLLVL.

This clonotype was picked up a small number of times. The chain has TRBV5-1 and TRBJ2-1, with D perhaps matching TRBD2 (6 bases). CDR1 SGHRS and CDR2 YFSETQ come from the germline V gene. The CDR3 sequence is 15 residues long. V shed 0 bases and J shed 6 bases, with 13 bases lying between them. In nucleotides, the CDR3 is TGCGCCAGCAGCTTGGCAGCGCCTAGCGTCAATGAGCAGTTCTTC. Encoded protein: CASSLAAPSVNEQFF. Full variable domain (rest looked up from reference TRBV5-1 and TRBJ2-1): KAGVTQTPRYLIKTRGQQVTLSCSPISGHRSVSWYQQTPGQGLQFLFEYFSETQRNKGNFPGRFSGRQFSNSRSEMNVSTLELGDSALYLCASSLAAPSVNEQFFGPGTRLTVL.

This clonotype was observed a handful of times. The chain carries TRBV5-1 and TRBJ2-5, with 11 bases identical to TRBD2. Germline-derived CDR1 and CDR2 are SGHRS and YFSETQ. This CDR3 is built from 18 residues. V gave up 4 bases and J gave up 5 bases; unmatched junction bases: 16. CDR3 DNA sequence: TGCGCCAGCAGCCAAGGACTAGCGGGTCAAATAGGTGGGGAGACCCAGTACTTC. Protein sequence: CASSQGLAGQIGGETQYF.

This clonotype has more than one count but fewer than ten. This rearrangement joins TRBV5-1 to TRBJ2-1; TRBD2 aligns across 8 bases. V gave up 6 bases and J gave up 9 bases; unmatched junction bases: 11. Germline CDR1 reads SGHRS; CDR2 reads YFSETQ. The CDR3 covers 14 residues. The CDR3 spells CASTSRGAGGEQFF. Here the CDR3 DNA reads TGCGCCAGCACCTCTAGGGGTGCGGGGGGTGAGCAGTTCTTC.

The table lists this clonotype with a few counts. The rearrangement joins TRBV6-5 to TRBJ2-7; D tentatively reads TRBD1 or TRBD2 (5 bases each). Germline-derived CDR1 and CDR2 are MNHEY and SVGAGI. The length of the CDR3 is 15 residues. V gave up 0 bases and J gave up 3 bases, with 12 bases separating them. The CDR3 DNA reads TGTGCCAGCAGTTACTCTCGGGGCGGCTACTACGAGCAGTACTTC. Its translation is CASSYSRGGYYEQYF.

The J gene is TRBJ2-5, the V gene TRBV28; tentative D call: TRBD2 (6 bases). The CDR3 sequence is 14 residues long. The ends were cut back, 10 bases at V and 2 bases at J, with 17 bases in the middle. Germline V gene lookup returns CDR1 MDHEN and CDR2 SYDVKM. The CDR3 nucleotides read TGTGCCACCGAGCCCGGCGGGGTACAAGAGACCCAGTACTTC. This gives the protein CATEPGGVQETQYF.

This clonotype appeared many times. This rearrangement joins TRBV10-3 to TRBJ2-5; D is uncertain. This CDR3 is built from 13 residues. The ends were cut back, 8 bases at V and 5 bases at J, with 15 bases in the middle. The germline V gene has CDR1 ENHRY and CDR2 SYGVKD. The CDR3 DNA reads TGTGCCATCGGGATAGCAGGTGTCGAGACCCAGTACTTC. Translated: CAIGIAGVETQYF.

The chain recombines TRBV25-1 with TRBJ1-2; D gene ambiguous. CDR3 length equals 13 residues. Deletions cut 3 bases from V and 5 bases from J, with 10 bases between. The germline CDR1 and CDR2 sequences are MGHDK and SYGVNS. The CDR3 loop reads CASSDPARYGYTF. Here the CDR3 DNA reads TGTGCCAGCAGTGACCCGGCGCGATATGGCTACACCTTC.

This clonotype was seen ten or more times. The J gene is TRBJ1-4, the V gene TRBV7-2; D not resolved. Germline V lookup: CDR1 SGHTA, CDR2 FQGNSA. The CDR3 consists of 16 residues. V dropped 0 bases and J dropped 8 bases, with 16 bases sitting between them. The CDR3 reads CASSLAFRRGGEKLFF. The CDR3 bases are TGTGCCAGCAGCTTAGCATTCCGGCGCGGTGGAGAAAAACTGTTTTTT. The complete variable domain, with remaining parts taken from reference TRBV7-2 and TRBJ1-4, reads GAGVSQSPSNKVTEKGKDVELRCDPISGHTALYWYRQSLGQGLEFLIYFQGNSAPDKSGLPSDRFSAERTGGSVSTLTIQRTQQEDSAVYLCASSLAFRRGGEKLFFGSGTQLSVL.

This clonotype appeared many times. The chain recombines TRBV4-2 with TRBJ2-3; either TRBD1 or TRBD2 may supply D (5 bases each). CDR3 length equals 13 residues. CDR1 is LGHNA and CDR2 is YNFKEQ in the germline V gene. V lost 4 bases, J lost 2 bases, and 7 bases lay in between. The CDR3 loop is CASSRDHTDTQYF. DNA for the CDR3: TGTGCCAGCAGCCGGGACCACACAGATACGCAGTATTTT.

V and J are TRBV7-2 and TRBJ2-3; D uncertain. The CDR3 has 13 residues. The germline V gene encodes CDR1 SGHTA and CDR2 FQGNSA. V was cut by 3 bases and J by 4 bases, with 8 bases left in between. The chain's CDR3 is CASSFIRSDTQYF. The CDR3 DNA reads as TGTGCCAGCAGCTTTATTCGGTCAGATACGCAGTATTTT.

V usage is TRBV7-8 and J usage is TRBJ2-2, with D perhaps matching TRBD1 or TRBD2 (5 bases each). The CDR3 consists of 17 residues. V shed 3 bases and J shed 1 base, with 15 bases lying between them. Germline CDR1 reads SGHVS; CDR2 reads FQNEAQ. The CDR3 reads CASSFPLDSVNTGELFF. CDR3 nucleotides: TGTGCCAGCAGCTTCCCACTAGACAGCGTGAACACCGGGGAGCTGTTTTTT.

V usage is TRBV28 and J usage is TRBJ2-2; D possibly uses TRBD1 or TRBD2 (6 bases each). Deletions cut 7 bases from V and 6 bases from J, with 18 bases between. Germline V gene sequence: CDR1 MDHEN, CDR2 SYDVKM. The CDR3 totals 15 residues. CDR3 loop: CASIETGGHSGELFF. The CDR3 nucleotides read TGTGCCAGCATCGAGACAGGAGGGCATTCCGGGGAGCTGTTTTTT.

This clonotype occurred many times. The chain employs TRBV7-9 and TRBJ2-7, with 7 bases lining up with TRBD1. The CDR3 spans 14 residues. Germline assignment: CDR1 SEHNR and CDR2 FQNEAQ (reference sequence). V was clipped by 5 bases and J by 5 bases; unmatched bases: 9. As DNA, the CDR3 is TGTGCCAGCAGCGACTACAGGGGATGGGACGAGCAGTACTTC. Encoded protein: CASSDYRGWDEQYF.

This clonotype was counted ten times or more. The rearrangement joins TRBV5-6 to TRBJ1-1; D gene uncertain. CDR1 and CDR2 from the germline V gene are SGHDT and YYEEEE. V lost 0 bases and J lost 1, with 13 bases in between. The CDR3 spans 16 residues. The CDR3 DNA reads TGTGCCAGCAGCTTGGGCATCCAGGCAGGGAACACTGAAGCTTTCTTT. Its protein is CASSLGIQAGNTEAFF.

This clonotype was recorded a few times. This chain links TRBV5-4 with TRBJ2-4; the D is unclear. This CDR3 has 19 residues. Germline CDR1 is SGHNT and CDR2 is YYREEE (reference sequence). The ends were cut back, 0 bases at V and 0 bases at J, with 19 bases in the middle. In DNA form, the CDR3 reads TGTGCCAGCAGCTTGGACCAGGCGCATCCCTACATAGCCAAAAACATTCAGTACTTC. Translating gives CASSLDQAHPYIAKNIQYF.

This clonotype occurred many times. This rearrangement joins TRBV12-3 or TRBV12-4 to TRBJ2-3; 11 bases are a match to TRBD2. The V gene end was trimmed by 1 base and the J gene end by 4 bases; junction bases not matched to a gene: 4. CDR3 size: 16 residues. In DNA form, the CDR3 reads TGTGCCAGCAGTTTAGTTCTAGCGGGGGGTGCAGATACGCAGTATTTT. It codes for CASSLVLAGGADTQYF.

The table lists this clonotype with many counts. The V and J genes are TRBV6-1 and TRBJ1-4, with TRBD1 identical over 10 bases. The CDR3 has 15 residues. The ends lost 6 bases at V and 7 bases at J; junction bases unmatched: 8. Germline CDR1 MNHNS, CDR2 SASEGT. In DNA form, the CDR3 reads TGTGCCAGCAGCAGCCCCGGGACAGGGGTTGAAAAACTGTTTTTT. Its translation is CASSSPGTGVEKLFF.

The V call is TRBV7-6, the J call TRBJ2-4; D tentatively fits TRBD1 or TRBD2 (5 bases each). This CDR3 contains 16 residues. V was cut by 3 bases and J by 7 bases, with 19 bases left in between. The germline V gene encodes CDR1 SGHVS and CDR2 FNYEAQ. The CDR3 DNA follows: TGTGCCAGCAGCTTGAGAAGTCAGGGAGTGGGCAACATTCAGTACTTC. It translates to CASSLRSQGVGNIQYF.